The 23 T cell receptor beta chains in this list originate from one sample, sequenced in a study of T cells after somatic rescue of genetic block. Here immunoSEQ multiplex PCR was the method, and the copy in TCRdb shows in-frame clones only, minus some. The sample records about 67,000 clones, under 95% being singletons. Input material: peripheral blood mononuclear cells (PBMCs). The receptor source for this set is a man aged 35 to 55.

The CDR3 is CASSVDRPSGNTIYF. In nucleotides, the CDR3 is TGTGCCAGCAGCGTAGACAGGCCCTCTGGAAACACCATATATTTT. This rearrangement joins TRBV9 to TRBJ1-3; a possible D gene is TRBD1 (5 bases). Deletions cut 0 bases from V and 0 bases from J, with 7 bases between. Germline assignment: CDR1 SGDLS and CDR2 YYNGEE. CDR3 length: 15 amino acids.

V gene TRBV15 combines with J gene TRBJ1-5; TRBD1 is a possible D gene (6 bases). The V and J ends lost 0 bases and 7 bases respectively, with 13 bases between them. The CDR3 extends over 15 amino acids. The germline CDR1 and CDR2 sequences are LNHNV and YYDKDF (reference sequence). The CDR3 DNA reads as TGTGCCACCAGCAGAGATAGACAGGTAGGCCAGCCCCAGCATTTT. Residues: CATSRDRQVGQPQHF.

The J gene is TRBJ2-1, the V gene TRBV19, with TRBD2 identical over 10 bases. V was pared by 4 bases and J by 3 bases, with 3 bases of the junction left unmatched. CDR1 and CDR2 from the germline V gene are LNHDA and SQIVND (reference sequence). This CDR3 is built from 15 residues. This CDR3 is CASSTGLADYNEQFF. In nucleotides, the CDR3 is TGTGCCAGTAGTACCGGACTAGCGGACTACAATGAGCAGTTCTTC.

This chain joins TRBV27 and TRBJ2-7; the match to TRBD2 covers 10 bases. The CDR3 is made up of 15 amino acids. Trimming cost V 5 bases and J 3 bases; bases outside gene matches: 7. In germline, CDR1 is MNHEY, CDR2 SMNVEV (reference sequence). The CDR3 DNA reads TGTGCCAGCAGTCCCCAGACTAGCGGGCGCTACGAGCAGTACTTC. It translates to CASSPQTSGRYEQYF.

This clone was observed a single time. This chain uses TRBV19 with TRBJ1-5; TRBD1 matches 8 bases. V was pared by 0 bases and J by 2 bases, with 9 bases of the junction left unmatched. The CDR3 has 18 amino acids. Germline V lookup: CDR1 LNHDA, CDR2 SQIVND (reference sequence). As DNA, the CDR3 is TGTGCCAGTAGTATAGAGCAGGGGCAGGGGGCCGGCAATCAGCCCCAGCATTTT. Encoded protein: CASSIEQGQGAGNQPQHF.

The chain couples TRBV2 to TRBJ2-2; the D is unclear. CDR1 is SNHLY and CDR2 is FYNNEI in the germline V gene. This CDR3 region has 14 residues. Trimming cost V 7 bases and J 6 bases, with 15 bases left between them. CDR3: CASKSEVEAGELFF. The CDR3 nucleotides are TGTGCCAGCAAATCAGAGGTAGAGGCCGGGGAGCTGTTTTTT.

The chain uses TRBV19 and TRBJ2-7, with 7 bases fitting TRBD2. Losses at the gene ends were 4 bases for V and 3 bases for J; bases not matched to a gene: 12. CDR1 LNHDA and CDR2 SQIVND come from the germline V gene (reference sequence). The CDR3 loop spans 16 amino acids. CDR3 sequence (DNA): TGTGCCAGTAGTAGGGGCCCGGGACTAACTGACTACGAGCAGTACTTC. Residues: CASSRGPGLTDYEQYF.

The chain employs TRBV11-2 and TRBJ1-1; 7 bases are shared with TRBD1. The CDR3 length is 18 residues. Germline V gene lookup returns CDR1 SGHAT and CDR2 FQNNGV. The V segment lost 6 bases and the J segment 1 base; nucleotides outside the gene matches: 17. CDR3 in amino acids: CASSRGRGGGATNTEAFF. The CDR3 coding sequence is TGTGCCAGCAGTCGCGGGAGGGGAGGGGGCGCAACGAACACTGAAGCTTTCTTT.

This chain joins TRBV5-4 and TRBJ2-1, with TRBD2 matching 7 bases. The CDR3 is 14 residues long. Trimming at V came to 4 bases and at J to 4 bases, leaving 5 bases not matched to a gene. Germline values: CDR1 SGHNT, CDR2 YYREEE (reference sequence). The CDR3 DNA reads TGTGCCAGCAGCGCCGGGACTACATACAATGAGCAGTTCTTC. It specifies CASSAGTTYNEQFF.

The chain is built from TRBV7-9 and TRBJ2-3; D uncertain. The CDR3 covers 15 residues. CDR1 is SEHNR, CDR2 FQNEAQ, per germline (reference sequence). Trimming pared 5 bases from V and 0 bases from J, leaving 12 bases between. In nucleotides, the CDR3 is TGTGCCAGCAGCCCAACTTCGAGGAGCACAGATACGCAGTATTTT. The encoded protein is CASSPTSRSTDTQYF.

This rearrangement joins TRBV28 to TRBJ1-4; the D is unclear. V was clipped by 5 bases and J by 7 bases, with 17 bases between them. Germline-derived CDR1 and CDR2 are MDHEN and SYDVKM. The CDR3 spans 15 residues. In DNA, the CDR3 is TGTGCCAGCAGTCGCCCCGTAGGGAAAGGTGAAAAACTGTTTTTT. The encoded protein is CASSRPVGKGEKLFF.

In this sample, this clone turned up once. The rearrangement joins TRBV10-3 to TRBJ2-1; 13 bases agree with TRBD2. Losses at the gene ends were 6 bases for V and 7 bases for J; bases not matched to a gene: 6. The CDR3 extends over 15 amino acids. CDR1 is ENHRY and CDR2 is SYGVKD in the germline V gene. CDR3 in DNA: TGTGCCATCAGCGAAAGGACTAGCGGGAGTAATGAGCAGTTCTTC. Its translation: CAISERTSGSNEQFF.

CDR3 nucleotide sequence: TGTGCCAGCAGTGATGTTTCCAGGGTGGAAAAACTGTTTTTT. This sequence encodes CASSDVSRVEKLFF. The chain is built from TRBV2 and TRBJ1-4; possible D gene TRBD1, 5 bases. This CDR3 region has 14 residues. Per germline, CDR1 SNHLY and CDR2 FYNNEI. Trimming stripped 3 bases from V and 8 bases from J, with 13 bases between.

The CDR3 DNA sequence: TGTGCCACCAGCAGAGAGTCCGGGCGGGAAGAGACCCAGTACTTC. It codes for CATSRESGREETQYF. This chain uses TRBV15 with TRBJ2-5; TRBD2 might be the D (5 bases). The CDR3 runs to 15 residues. Trimming shortened V by 0 bases and J by 3 bases, and 11 bases separated the two germline ends. CDR1 LNHNV and CDR2 YYDKDF come from the germline V gene (reference sequence).

Remarks on this clone: This sample includes further DNA sequences coding for the same CDR3. The V gene is TRBV18, the J gene TRBJ1-5; D is ambiguous. Germline lookup yields CDR1 KGHSH and CDR2 LQKENI. V was clipped by 2 bases and J by 4 bases, with 6 bases between them. The CDR3 runs 13 residues. CDR3 sequence reads: CASSPGRNQPQHF. The CDR3 region has the DNA TGTGCCAGCTCACCAGGCAGAAATCAGCCCCAGCATTTT.

This sequence joins TRBV27 and TRBJ2-2, with 7 bases identical to TRBD1. CDR3 size: 15 residues. The ends lost 5 bases at V and 1 base at J; junction bases unmatched: 4. Per the germline V gene, CDR1 is MNHEY and CDR2 is SMNVEV (reference sequence). The chain's CDR3 is CASSVDRLNTGELFF. CDR3 sequence (DNA): TGTGCCAGCAGTGTGGACAGGCTGAACACCGGGGAGCTGTTTTTT.

In its sample, this clone was seen once. The chain employs TRBV5-1 and TRBJ2-1; TRBD2 might be the D (6 bases). V lost 0 bases and J lost 6, with 10 bases in between. Per the germline V gene, CDR1 is SGHRS and CDR2 is YFSETQ. There are 14 residues in the CDR3. The CDR3 coding sequence is TGCGCCAGCAGCTTGGGACCCGGGGGCAATGAGCAGTTCTTC. It encodes CASSLGPGGNEQFF.

V is TRBV27 and J is TRBJ2-7, with TRBD1 matching 10 bases. Germline values: CDR1 MNHEY, CDR2 SMNVEV (reference sequence). Trimming cost V 3 bases and J 1 base; bases outside gene matches: 3. The CDR3 length is 15 residues. The DNA for the CDR3 is TGTGCCAGCAGTTTCCTGGGACAGGGGTCCTACGAGCAGTACTTC. This codes for CASSFLGQGSYEQYF.

The chain has TRBV7-9 and TRBJ1-1, with D unresolved. CDR3 length equals 15 residues. Trimming left V 5 bases short and J 8 bases short, with 21 bases between. In germline, CDR1 is SEHNR, CDR2 FQNEAQ (reference sequence). The CDR3 region has the DNA TGTGCCAGCAGCGCCCACCCTCAGATGGGGAGCGAAGCTTTCTTT. It translates to CASSAHPQMGSEAFF.

The genes are TRBV18 and TRBJ1-1; TRBD1 matches at 8 bases. J was trimmed by 4 bases and V by 3 bases; bases with no gene match: 4. This CDR3 contains 14 residues. CDR1 and CDR2 from the germline V gene are KGHSH and LQKENI. This CDR3 is CASSPGQGGTEAFF. The CDR3 DNA sequence: TGTGCCAGCTCACCCGGACAGGGAGGCACTGAAGCTTTCTTT.

In DNA, the CDR3 is TGTGCCAGCCTCGAGAAGAAGACCGGGGGCTCCTACGAGCAGTACTTC. It translates to CASLEKKTGGSYEQYF. The chain employs TRBV2 and TRBJ2-7; tentative D call: TRBD2 (6 bases). The CDR3 contains 16 residues. CDR1 SNHLY and CDR2 FYNNEI come from the germline V gene. V gave up 8 bases and J gave up 0 bases, with 20 bases separating them.

V usage is TRBV27 and J usage is TRBJ2-3, with TRBD2 matching 10 bases. The J segment lost 5 bases and the V segment lost 2 bases, leaving 4 bases of the junction unmatched. CDR1 is MNHEY, CDR2 SMNVEV, per germline (reference sequence). The CDR3 is made up of 15 amino acids. In DNA, the CDR3 is TGTGCCAGCAGTTTACCGGGACTAGCGTTAGATACGCAGTATTTT. This gives the protein CASSLPGLALDTQYF.

This clone is a singleton in its sample. V is TRBV19 and J is TRBJ1-2; TRBD1 agrees at 8 bases. The CDR3 is made up of 12 amino acids. Germline CDR1 and CDR2: LNHDA and SQIVND (reference sequence). Unmatched junction bases numbered 4, after V lost 7 bases and J lost 6 bases. The CDR3 region has the DNA TGTGCCAGTACAGAGGACAGGGATGGCTACACCTTC. Protein: CASTEDRDGYTF.